This is a list of T cell receptor beta chains from one sample in a study of Tregs in tolerant kidney transplant recipients. No cognate antigen is known for these TCRs. The protocol was immunoSEQ multiplex PCR, while the TCRdb copy is restricted to in-frame clones and leaves out a portion. The sample lists 35,000 to 50,000 clones; about 95% were seen once. The sequenced sample was Tregs from blood cultured with allogeneic cells. Receptors originate from a human donor in good health. Each CDR3 is given with its conserved first and last residue. The D gene is left open where the match is weak. For some rows the clone size is stated as once, few or many, or as a class when expanded; others skip it.

v_call	clone_size	j_call	d_call	cdr3_aa	cdr3_nt
TRBV2	once	TRBJ1-1	-	CASAASNTEAFF	TGTGCCAGCGCTGCCTCTAACACTGAAGCTTTCTTT
TRBV6-5	once	TRBJ2-3	-	CASSYSPTDTQYF	TGTGCCAGCAGTTACTCACCCACAGATACGCAGTATTTT
TRBV21-1	-	TRBJ2-5	-	CASSKGRAGGTNYRQETQYF	TGTGCCAGCAGCAAAGGGCGAGCGGGGGGCACAAACTACCGACAAGAGACCCAGTACTTC
TRBV2	-	TRBJ1-2	-	CASSVGRQSYTF	TGTGCCAGCAGTGTGGGCCGCCAAAGCTACACCTTC
TRBV7-6	-	TRBJ1-1	TRBD1	CASSLSDRDEAFF	TGTGCCAGCAGCTTGTCAGACAGGGACGAGGCTTTCTTT
TRBV19	-	TRBJ1-5	-	CASRPGFLNQPQHF	TGTGCCAGTAGGCCGGGCTTCCTCAATCAGCCCCAGCATTTT
TRBV5-1	-	TRBJ1-1	TRBD1	CASRVDRGGLVAFF	TGCGCCAGCAGGGTTGACAGGGGTGGTTTGGTGGCTTTCTTT
TRBV6-6	-	TRBJ2-1	TRBD2	CASSSSGGLPYNEQFF	TGTGCCAGCAGCTCGAGCGGGGGCCTCCCCTACAATGAGCAGTTCTTC
TRBV11-2	-	TRBJ2-5	-	CASSLDRETQYF	TGTGCCAGCAGCTTAGATCGGGAGACCCAGTACTTC
TRBV19	-	TRBJ2-7	-	CASSIGVLYEQYF	TGTGCCAGTAGTATTGGGGTTCTCTATGAGCAGTACTTC
TRBV6-6	-	TRBJ1-4	-	CASSSARLSIEKLFF	TGTGCCAGCAGTTCAGCAAGGCTAAGTATTGAAAAACTGTTTTTT
TRBV7-6	-	TRBJ2-7	-	CASSFHAGLMSSYEQYF	TGTGCCAGCAGCTTCCACGCCGGACTAATGAGCTCCTACGAGCAGTACTTC
TRBV6-1	-	TRBJ2-1	TRBD1	CASSEKGASKVF	TGTGCCAGCAGTGAAAAGGGGGCCTCAAAGGTCTTC
TRBV7-9	-	TRBJ1-3	TRBD1	CASSLVGGSNTIYF	TGTGCCAGCAGCTTAGTAGGGGGCTCAAACACCATATATTTT
TRBV5-1	-	TRBJ1-4	TRBD1	CASSSGDRVNEKLFF	TGCGCCAGCAGCTCCGGGGACAGGGTTAATGAAAAACTGTTTTTT
TRBV6-5	-	TRBJ2-7	TRBD1	CASSYLGPGTGAEQYF	TGTGCCAGCAGTTACTTGGGACCCGGGACAGGGGCCGAGCAGTACTTC
TRBV18	-	TRBJ2-7	TRBD1	CASQTGQGYEQYF	TGTGCCAGCCAAACGGGACAGGGCTACGAGCAGTACTTC
TRBV7-7	-	TRBJ2-7	-	CASSRELGYEQYF	TGTGCCAGCAGCCGAGAGCTGGGCTACGAGCAGTACTTC
TRBV28	-	TRBJ1-1	-	CASSLALLGPNTEAFF	TGTGCCAGCAGTTTGGCCCTTCTTGGCCCGAACACTGAAGCTTTCTTT
TRBV5-1	-	TRBJ2-5	TRBD1	CASSPGTVQETQYF	TGCGCCAGCAGCCCAGGGACAGTCCAGGAGACCCAGTACTTC
TRBV15	once	TRBJ1-3	-	CATSRTSGFGNTIYF	TGTGCCACCAGCAGGACTTCAGGTTTTGGAAACACCATATATTTT
TRBV5-1	-	TRBJ2-7	-	CASSLAAGYEQYF	TGCGCCAGCAGCTTGGCCGCGGGGTACGAGCAGTACTTC
TRBV7-9	-	TRBJ2-7	TRBD2	CASSSSGSYNEQYF	TGTGCCAGCAGCTCTAGCGGGAGTTATAACGAGCAGTACTTC
TRBV6-1	-	TRBJ2-5	-	CASSEALQVIQYF	TGTGCCAGCAGTGAAGCGCTTCAGGTCATCCAGTACTTC
TRBV18	-	TRBJ2-4	-	CASSPVPRVAKNIQYF	TGTGCCAGCTCACCTGTCCCCAGGGTTGCCAAAAACATTCAGTACTTC
TRBV5-1	once	TRBJ1-1	TRBD1	CASSSQGGTEAFF	TGCGCCAGCAGCTCACAGGGGGGGACTGAAGCTTTCTTT
TRBV27	-	TRBJ2-1	-	CASSLRGNEQFF	TGTGCCAGCAGTTTGAGGGGAAATGAGCAGTTCTTC
TRBV5-5	once	TRBJ2-5	-	CASSFWGTPETQYF	TGTGCCAGCAGCTTCTGGGGGACACCAGAGACCCAGTACTTC
TRBV5-4	-	TRBJ2-3	-	CASSPGGTDTQYF	TGTGCCAGCAGCCCGGGGGGCACAGATACGCAGTATTTT
TRBV19	-	TRBJ1-2	-	CASSIAGYGYTF	TGTGCCAGTAGTATTGCAGGCTATGGCTACACCTTC
TRBV28	-	TRBJ1-3	TRBD1	CASSFWDRGNTIYF	TGTGCCAGCAGTTTTTGGGACAGGGGAAACACCATATATTTT
TRBV11-3	-	TRBJ2-2	TRBD1	CASSPRGQTNTGELFF	TGTGCCAGCAGCCCTCGGGGACAGACCAACACCGGGGAGCTGTTTTTT
TRBV7-7	once	TRBJ2-5	-	CASSLGRGETQYF	TGTGCTAGCAGCTTAGGACGGGGGGAGACCCAGTACTTC
TRBV10-3	-	TRBJ1-1	-	CAIRAPGVRTEAFF	TGTGCCATCAGGGCCCCGGGGGTTCGGACTGAAGCTTTCTTT